This T cell receptor beta chain comes out of a study of T-cell reconstitution after alpha-beta-depleted transplantation in children. This clonotype was seen a few times. Trimming shortened V by 2 bases and J by 0 bases, and 10 bases separated the two germline ends. Germline-derived CDR1 and CDR2 are SNHLY and FYNNEI. The CDR3 spans 15 residues. It was with unique molecular identifiers that the TCRbeta library was prepared. A single record per CDR3 protein comes from TCRdb applying MiXCR to the PCR reads. The sample records tens of thousands of distinct CDR3 sequences, more than 5.5% being singletons. The input for sequencing was PBMCs from the stem cell graft donor, taken from the stem cell graft. This chain links TRBV2 with TRBJ1-2, with D hard to call. The TCR originated in a human donor who donated a stem cell graft to a child with acute lymphoblastic leukemia. The CDR3: CASSERTVANYGYTF. The CDR3, as DNA: TGTGCCAGCAGTGAAAGGACGGTGGCTAACTATGGCTACACCTTC.